Below are 25 T cell receptor beta chains sequenced from a single sample in a study of cytomegalovirus exposure and HLA in healthy donors (TCRdb year 2017). The library was generated by the immunoSEQ multiplex PCR assay. For the multiplex PCR, a mixture combining 60 forward primers for TCR Vbeta segments and 13 reverse primers for TCR Jbeta segments was used. TCRdb took over this immuneACCESS table, retaining in-frame rearrangements with V and J assigned. Such tables are incomplete; in checked studies, under half of the missing clones stem from an unresolved V gene, and the remainder is unexplained. The sample records 110,000 or so clones, over 70% of which are singletons. The ten largest clones represent under 14% of the sample. The sample was PBMCs. These receptors were collected from a woman aged 50 to 60 in good health and CMV-seropositive.

This chain links TRBV7-2 with TRBJ2-7; perhaps TRBD1 as D (6 bases). The V gene's germline CDR1 is SGHTA and CDR2 FQGNSA. The CDR3 has 12 amino acids. V shed 5 bases and J shed 4 bases, with 9 bases lying between them. CDR3 amino acids: CASSRTGYEQYF. The CDR3 DNA is TGTGCCAGCAGCCGAACAGGGTACGAGCAGTACTTC.

The rearrangement links TRBV5-3 to TRBJ1-6; TRBD1 might be the D (6 bases). TRBV5-3 has ORF status, its function being uncertain. The CDR3 covers 18 residues. The V gene lost 2 bases and the J gene lost 7 bases, with 22 bases spanning the gap. The CDR3 DNA reads TGTGCCAGAAGCTTCCGGGACACCACTGGGGCGAGGAATTCACCCCTCCACTTT. This codes for CARSFRDTTGARNSPLHF.

The V and J genes are TRBV4-3 and TRBJ2-7; 7 nucleotides align to TRBD1. Germline CDR1 reads LGHNA; CDR2 reads YSLEER. CDR3 size: 14 residues. Losses at the gene ends were 4 bases for V and 1 base for J; bases not matched to a gene: 4. CDR3 loop: CASSRTTGSYEQYF. The CDR3 DNA reads TGCGCCAGCAGCCGAACGACAGGGTCCTACGAGCAGTACTTC.

J is TRBJ2-1 and V is TRBV5-4; maybe TRBD1 (5 bases). This CDR3 has 16 amino acids. Germline-derived CDR1 and CDR2 are SGHNT and YYREEE (reference sequence). V lost 0 bases to trimming and J lost 1 base, with 11 bases between them. The CDR3 bases are TGTGCCAGCAGCTTGGGAACCAGGGCATCCTACAATGAGCAGTTCTTC. Its protein is CASSLGTRASYNEQFF.

The J gene is TRBJ1-6, the V gene TRBV30; 8 bases match TRBD1. Per germline, CDR1 GTSNPN and CDR2 SVGIG (reference sequence). The V and J ends lost 1 base and 9 bases, in that order; junction bases with no gene match: 8. CDR3 length equals 15 residues. CDR3 amino acids: CAWSAGQGSSSPLHF. In DNA, the CDR3 is TGTGCCTGGAGTGCAGGACAGGGTTCTAGTTCACCCCTCCACTTT.

The chain recombines TRBV28 with TRBJ2-7, with TRBD1 identical over 9 bases. V shed 7 bases and J 1 base; nucleotides not matched to a gene: 11. The CDR3 contains 16 residues. Germline CDR1 and CDR2: MDHEN and SYDVKM. The CDR3 sequence: CASTLTLGTGSYEQYF. DNA of the CDR3: TGTGCCAGCACTCTAACCCTCGGGACAGGGTCCTACGAGCAGTACTTC.

The V call is TRBV2, the J call TRBJ1-4; D not certain. With 3 bases removed from V and 5 bases from J, the gap between germline ends came to 13 bases. Germline V gene data show CDR1 as SNHLY and CDR2 as FYNNEI. This CDR3 spans 15 amino acids. CDR3 nucleotides: TGTGCCAGCAGTGATCCGCGGCCCCCCAATGAAAAACTGTTTTTT. Translation: CASSDPRPPNEKLFF.

The rearrangement uses TRBV9 and TRBJ1-1; no clear D. Germline V gene data show CDR1 as SGDLS and CDR2 as YYNGEE. The CDR3 extends over 13 amino acids. Trimming removed 2 bases at V and 4 bases at J, with 9 bases between. CDR3 region: CASSVLGGTEAFF. In nucleotides, the CDR3 is TGTGCCAGCAGCGTGCTCGGTGGCACTGAAGCTTTCTTT.

J is TRBJ1-5 and V is TRBV27; D unresolved. From germline, CDR1 is MNHEY and CDR2 SMNVEV (reference sequence). This CDR3 has 12 residues. V lost 6 bases to trimming and J lost 11 bases, with 14 bases between them. The CDR3 reads CASSRIAGTQHF. The CDR3 region has the DNA TGTGCCAGCAGCCGGATCGCAGGCACCCAGCATTTT.

Only one count was recorded for this clone. The rearrangement uses TRBV30 and TRBJ2-7; TRBD2 agrees at 13 bases. The CDR3 has 18 amino acids. V shed 2 bases, J shed 5 bases, and the junction held 15 bases outside the gene matches. Per the germline V gene, CDR1 is GTSNPN and CDR2 is SVGIG (reference sequence). For the CDR3, the DNA is TGTGCCTGGAGTTCTGGACTAGCGGGAGCCGTCTCCGGGGACGAGCAGTACTTC. Amino acids: CAWSSGLAGAVSGDEQYF.

The rearrangement links TRBV4-1 to TRBJ1-2, with 8 bases matching TRBD1. V shed 0 bases and J 2 bases; nucleotides not matched to a gene: 5. CDR1 is MGHRA, CDR2 YSYEKL, per germline. The CDR3 extends over 16 amino acids. The CDR3, as DNA: TGCGCCAGCAGCCAAGATGGACAGGGAGGCAACTATGGCTACACCTTC. Its translation is CASSQDGQGGNYGYTF.

The chain has TRBV7-8 and TRBJ1-1; TRBD1 matches at 8 bases. The junction had 9 bases not matched to a gene; V was cut back by 3 bases and J by 6 bases. CDR3 length: 15 amino acids. The germline V gene has CDR1 SGHVS and CDR2 FQNEAQ. The CDR3 sequence: CASSFRTGGFSEAFF. The DNA of the CDR3 is TGTGCCAGCAGCTTTCGTACAGGGGGTTTCTCTGAAGCTTTCTTT. The complete variable domain, with remaining parts taken from reference TRBV7-8 and TRBJ1-1, reads GAGVSQSPRYKVAKRGQDVALRCDPISGHVSLFWYQQALGQGPEFLTYFQNEAQLDKSGLPSDRFFAERPEGSVSTLKIQRTQQEDSAVYLCASSFRTGGFSEAFFGQGTRLTVV.

This chain joins TRBV7-2 and TRBJ2-3; 8 bases map to TRBD1. The CDR3 extends over 15 amino acids. Trimming removed 4 bases from V and 3 bases from J; junction bases left unmatched: 6. CDR1 and CDR2 from the germline V gene are SGHTA and FQGNSA. CDR3 coding DNA: TGTGCCAGCAGCTCGCAGGGGGCCCAGACAGATACGCAGTATTTT. It yields the protein CASSSQGAQTDTQYF.

The chain carries TRBV7-2 and TRBJ2-5; 7 bases fit TRBD1. The CDR3 is made up of 14 amino acids. The ends lost 1 base at V and 5 bases at J; junction bases unmatched: 4. Germline values: CDR1 SGHTA, CDR2 FQGNSA. The chain's CDR3 is CASSLEGGKETQYF. The CDR3 region has the DNA TGTGCCAGCAGCTTAGAAGGGGGCAAGGAGACCCAGTACTTC.

CDR3 bases: TGCGCCAGCAGCCAAGGCCCTGACAGAGACTACGAGCAGTACTTC. It is translated as CASSQGPDRDYEQYF. The chain links TRBV4-1 to TRBJ2-7; D might be TRBD1 (5 bases). The germline V gene has CDR1 MGHRA and CDR2 YSYEKL. The CDR3 length is 15 residues. Trimming shortened V by 1 base and J by 3 bases, and 13 bases separated the two germline ends.

The J gene is TRBJ2-1, the V gene TRBV27, with D hard to call. The V end lost 6 bases, the J end lost 4 bases, and 22 bases lay between the germline ends. The CDR3 length is 17 residues. Germline V lookup: CDR1 MNHEY, CDR2 SMNVEV (reference sequence). CDR3 sequence reads: CASRYGMYNERYNEQFF. For the CDR3, the DNA is TGTGCCAGCAGGTATGGTATGTACAATGAGAGGTACAATGAGCAGTTCTTC.

The chain has TRBV29-1 and TRBJ1-2, with 12 bases lining up with TRBD1. The CDR3 consists of 13 residues. The germline V gene encodes CDR1 SQVTM and CDR2 ANQGSEA. J lost 6 bases, V lost 6 bases, and 5 bases had no gene match. This chain's CDR3 is CSVGDRGPHGYTF. The CDR3 DNA reads TGCAGCGTGGGGGACAGGGGGCCCCATGGCTACACCTTC.

This sequence joins TRBV6-1 and TRBJ1-2, with TRBD1 identical over 7 bases. CDR3 length: 14 residues. Germline V gene lookup returns CDR1 MNHNS and CDR2 SASEGT. V lost 6 bases, J lost 3 bases, and 7 bases stayed unmatched. DNA for the CDR3: TGTGCCAGCAGAACAGGGGAAGGGGACTATGGCTACACCTTC. As protein: CASRTGEGDYGYTF.

The chain combines TRBV27 with TRBJ2-5, with D tentatively TRBD1 (5 bases). Trimming removed 6 bases from V and 7 bases from J, with 15 bases in between. CDR1 and CDR2 (germline): MNHEY, SMNVEV (reference sequence). This CDR3 region has 13 residues. CDR3 region: CASSLFQGTTQYF. The CDR3 DNA sequence: TGTGCCAGCAGCCTATTTCAGGGAACGACCCAGTACTTC.

The chain uses TRBV5-6 and TRBJ1-2, with 7 bases lining up with TRBD1. Germline V gene data show CDR1 as SGHDT and CDR2 as YYEEEE. The V gene end was trimmed by 5 bases and the J gene end by 4 bases; junction bases not matched to a gene: 5. The CDR3 totals 13 residues. DNA for the CDR3: TGTGCCAGCAGGGGGGACAGCTCCTATGGCTACACCTTC. It is translated as CASRGDSSYGYTF.

The chain uses TRBV19 and TRBJ2-4; weak D call: TRBD1 (5 bases). V lost 1 base and J lost 0, with 13 bases in between. The CDR3 runs to 17 residues. CDR1 is LNHDA, CDR2 SQIVND, per germline (reference sequence). Here the CDR3 DNA reads TGTGCCAGTAGTATAGTGGCCCAGGGCTTAGCCAAAAACATTCAGTACTTC. Its protein is CASSIVAQGLAKNIQYF. Looking up the rest from reference TRBV19 and TRBJ2-4 gives the full variable domain: DGGITQSPKYLFRKEGQNVTLSCEQNLNHDAMYWYRQDPGQGLRLIYYSQIVNDFQKGDIAEGYSVSREKKESFPLTVTSAQKNPTAFYLCASSIVAQGLAKNIQYFGAGTRLSVL.

The V and J genes are TRBV2 and TRBJ1-1; 7 bases fit TRBD1. The CDR3 totals 13 residues. J gave up 1 base and V 8 bases, and 4 bases lay outside the gene matches. Germline CDR1 reads SNHLY; CDR2 reads FYNNEI. Here the CDR3 reads CASGRQGNTEAFF. The CDR3 DNA is TGTGCCAGCGGAAGACAGGGGAACACTGAAGCTTTCTTT.

The chain combines TRBV2 with TRBJ1-1; 8 bases agree with TRBD1. The V gene end was trimmed by 6 bases and the J gene end by 3 bases; junction bases not matched to a gene: 3. Germline values: CDR1 SNHLY, CDR2 FYNNEI. The CDR3 runs 13 residues. The CDR3 spells CASRMDRDTEAFF. As DNA, the CDR3 is TGTGCCAGCAGGATGGACAGGGACACTGAAGCTTTCTTT.

A few counts support this clone. The rearrangement joins TRBV7-2 to TRBJ2-1, with D perhaps TRBD2 (5 bases). The CDR3 consists of 14 residues. Trimming cost V 11 bases and J 4 bases, with 18 bases left between them. Germline CDR1 reads SGHTA; CDR2 reads FQGNSA. DNA for the CDR3: TGTGCCTCCTCGATGCAGACTACTTACAATGAGCAGTTCTTC. Translating it yields CASSMQTTYNEQFF.

This chain uses TRBV7-6 with TRBJ2-7; D is ambiguous. CDR1 and CDR2 from the germline V gene are SGHVS and FNYEAQ. Trimming cost V 4 bases and J 3 bases, with 10 bases left between them. This CDR3 is built from 13 residues. CDR3 sequence reads: CASSSPSGYEQYF. The CDR3 coding sequence is TGTGCCAGCAGCTCCCCCTCAGGCTACGAGCAGTACTTC.